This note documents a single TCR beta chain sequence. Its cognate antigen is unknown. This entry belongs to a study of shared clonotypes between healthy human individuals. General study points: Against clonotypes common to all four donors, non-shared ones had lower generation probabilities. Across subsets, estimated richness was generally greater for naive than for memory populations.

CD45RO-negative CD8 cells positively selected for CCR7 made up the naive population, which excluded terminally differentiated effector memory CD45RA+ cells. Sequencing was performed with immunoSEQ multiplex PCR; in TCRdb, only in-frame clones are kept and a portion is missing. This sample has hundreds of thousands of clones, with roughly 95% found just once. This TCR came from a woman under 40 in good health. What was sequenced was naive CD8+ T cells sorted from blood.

CDR3 nucleotide sequence: TGTGCCAGCAGTTTGGGGACTAGCGGGTTGGGGAGCAATGAGCAGTTCTTC. It translates to CASSLGTSGLGSNEQFF. The V gene is TRBV27, the J gene TRBJ2-1, with 12 nucleotides matching TRBD2. CDR1 is MNHEY, CDR2 SMNVEV, per germline (reference sequence). The CDR3 totals 17 residues. J was trimmed by 6 bases and V by 3 bases; bases with no gene match: 9.